This entry lists 4 T cell receptor beta chains sequenced from one sample in a study of blood T cell repertoires in COVID-19. The data were produced by immunoSEQ multiplex PCR, yet TCRdb's version contains in-frame clones alone and is incomplete. This table has about 370,000 clones, over 75% appearing once. The sequencing sample was made of peripheral blood. Receptors originate from a woman in her twenties or thirties with COVID-19, enrolled during active disease.

This chain joins TRBV5-6 and TRBJ2-2; D is unresolved. This CDR3 is 14 amino acids long. The germline gives CDR1 SGHDT, CDR2 YYEEEE. Trimming stripped 0 bases from V and 2 bases from J, with 5 bases between. Here the CDR3 reads CASSLGLNTGELFF. DNA for the CDR3: TGTGCCAGCAGCTTGGGGCTCAACACCGGGGAGCTGTTTTTT.

This rearrangement joins TRBV24-1 to TRBJ1-1; the D gene is possibly TRBD1 (5 bases). Germline V gives CDR1 KGHDR, CDR2 SFDVKD. The CDR3 contains 14 residues. Trimming pared 3 bases from V and 5 bases from J, leaving 12 bases between. DNA of the CDR3: TGTGCCACCAGTGATCCCAGGGCCCCTACTGAAGCTTTCTTT. Its protein product is CATSDPRAPTEAFF.

This chain links TRBV28 with TRBJ2-7, with TRBD2 as a possible D gene (6 bases). This CDR3 is built from 14 residues. Trimming stripped 4 bases from V and 3 bases from J, with 13 bases between. Germline CDR1 MDHEN, CDR2 SYDVKM. The CDR3 protein is CASSYGFSGYEQYF. In DNA form, the CDR3 reads TGTGCCAGCAGTTATGGGTTTAGCGGCTACGAGCAGTACTTC. The whole variable domain, filled in from reference TRBV28 and TRBJ2-7, reads DVKVTQSSRYLVKRTGEKVFLECVQDMDHENMFWYRQDPGLGLRLIYFSYDVKMKEKGDIPEGYSVSREKKERFSLILESASTNQTSMYLCASSYGFSGYEQYFGPGTRLTVT.

The rearrangement joins TRBV11-2 to TRBJ2-7; D possibly corresponds to TRBD2 (5 bases). Deletions cut 0 bases from V and 5 bases from J, with 14 bases between. Germline V CDR1 and CDR2: SGHAT, FQNNGV. The CDR3 is 15 residues long. In DNA form, the CDR3 reads TGTGCCAGCAGCTTAGAAGTAGCGAAACCCCACGAGCAGTACTTC. Its translation is CASSLEVAKPHEQYF.